This T cell receptor beta chain was sequenced during a study of cytomegalovirus exposure and HLA in healthy donors. PCR involved 60 Vbeta and 13 Jbeta primers. TCRdb's copy holds only in-frame clones and misses some; the assay was immunoSEQ multiplex PCR. The sample includes around 140,000 clones, roughly 86% of them seen just once. This CDR3 has 14 residues. Germline assignment: CDR1 MDHEN and CDR2 SYDVKM. V was clipped by 6 bases and J by 8 bases; unmatched bases: 8. The chain links TRBV28 to TRBJ2-1; 9 bases fit TRBD2. Input material: PBMCs. The sequence was obtained from a middle-aged woman in good health and CMV-seronegative. The CDR3 bases are TGTGCCAGCAGCCCAGGGGGACTAGCCTATGAGCAGTTCTTC. This encodes CASSPGGLAYEQFF.